This TCR beta chain was found in a study of T cell clonotyping in hematopoietic cell transplantation. Study summary: Cytoreduction preceded collection of pretransplant recipient samples. Study results and caveats: Graft donor and pretransplant recipient Inverse Simpson Index values predicted broader posttransplant TCR diversity. Without cell sorting, CD4 versus CD8 contributions remain unresolved.

Concerning this clone: Its antigen is unknown.

Specified time point: recipient sample about 28 days before transplant, after cytoreduction. Samples: about 28 days before transplant, then days 30, 100 and 180 after. Profiled with immunoSEQ multiplex PCR; TCRdb holds only in-frame clones, not every one. This table has roughly 29,000 clones, 60% to 85% appearing once. This sample comprised peripheral blood mononuclear cells, obtained before stem cell transplant. This clonotype was obtained from a woman in her 30s with chronic myeloid leukemia. Some clones in this sample may be carry-over from other donors' samples.

CDR3 amino acids: CASKKGVTGNTIYF. In nucleotides, the CDR3 is TGTGCCAGTAAAAAAGGGGTTACTGGAAACACCATATATTTT. This chain connects TRBV19 to TRBJ1-3; tentative D call: TRBD1 (5 bases). There are 14 residues in the CDR3. Trimming cost V 7 bases and J 2 bases, with 12 bases left between them. The germline gives CDR1 LNHDA, CDR2 SQIVND (reference sequence).